A selection of T cell receptor beta chains follows, all from one sample in a study of blood T cell repertoires in COVID-19. Measured with immunoSEQ multiplex PCR; TCRdb has only the in-frame clones, and not every one. This repertoire shows 120,000 to 150,000 clones, around 87% found once; its top ten account for 8% to 9%. The sequenced sample was peripheral blood. Source of these receptors: a woman between 45 and 60 years old with active or convalescent COVID-19. Both conserved end residues are part of each CDR3. Each record gives: V gene, J gene, clone size, D gene, CDR3 DNA, CDR3 protein. D genes are given only for firm matches. Some rows have no size entry. The others give once, few or many, or a class for an expanded clone.

>TRBV7-2|TRBJ1-1|.|TRBD1
TGTGCCAGCAGTCTGAAAGGGGGCAAGAACACTGAAGCTTTCTTT
CASSLKGGKNTEAFF
>TRBV7-2|TRBJ2-5|.|.
TGTGCCAGCAGCCCCAGACCACTAGCTTCCCAAGAGACCCAGTACTTC
CASSPRPLASQETQYF
>TRBV5-6|TRBJ2-1|few|TRBD1
TGTGCCAGCAGCGAAGCCGGGACAGGGAAGGACAATGAGCAGTTCTTC
CASSEAGTGKDNEQFF
>TRBV5-8|TRBJ1-2|.|TRBD1
TGTGCCAGCAGCTTCAGGGGGCATGACTATGGCTACACCTTC
CASSFRGHDYGYTF
>TRBV30|TRBJ2-7|.|.
TGTGCCTGGACATCCACCTACGAGCAGTACTTC
CAWTSTYEQYF
>TRBV5-1|TRBJ2-5|.|.
TGCGCCAGCAGCTACCAGGAGACCCAGTACTTC
CASSYQETQYF
>TRBV6-5|TRBJ1-5|.|.
TGTGCCAGCGGTTTTGGAGATAGCAATCAGCCCCAGCATTTT
CASGFGDSNQPQHF
>TRBV6-2/TRBV6-3|TRBJ1-1|few|TRBD1
TGTGCCAGCAGTTCCCCCGGGACAGAGAAGATAGAAGCTTTCTTT
CASSSPGTEKIEAFF
>TRBV5-1|TRBJ1-4|.|TRBD1
TGCGCCAGCAGCTTAACAGGGGATCATGAAAAACTGTTTTTT
CASSLTGDHEKLFF
>TRBV24-1|TRBJ1-1|.|TRBD1
TGTGCCACCAGTGATTTGGGGGACAGGGGGCCGGTCACTGAAGCTTTCTTT
CATSDLGDRGPVTEAFF
>TRBV30|TRBJ2-1|.|.
TGTGCCTGGAGTGGGGAGTCCAATGAGCAGTTCTTC
CAWSGESNEQFF
>TRBV6-5|TRBJ2-7|.|.
TGTGCCAGCAGTTATTCGCCGACAGTTTCCTACGAGCAGTACTTC
CASSYSPTVSYEQYF
>TRBV28|TRBJ2-5|.|.
TGTGCCACCCAAGGGGTGCGAGAGACCCAGTACTTC
CATQGVRETQYF
>TRBV6-5|TRBJ1-5|.|.
TGTGCCAGCAGTTACGGGGGGGCAGGTCAGCCCCAGCATTTT
CASSYGGAGQPQHF
>TRBV5-1|TRBJ2-7|.|.
TGCGCCAGCAGCCCTGAAGGAGCCGTCTACGAGCAGTACTTC
CASSPEGAVYEQYF
>TRBV29-1|TRBJ2-7|.|.
TGCAGCGTCTCCTGGAGGGGTGAGCAGTACTTC
CSVSWRGEQYF
>TRBV6-5|TRBJ2-7|.|.
TGTGCCAGCACCAGCTCCTACGAGCAGTACTTC
CASTSSYEQYF
>TRBV5-4|TRBJ2-1|.|.
TGTGCCAGCAGCTCCCGGGACTCCTACAATGAGCAGTTCTTC
CASSSRDSYNEQFF
>TRBV7-2|TRBJ1-1|.|TRBD1
TGTGCCAGCAGCCCCGACAGGGGTTGGACTGAAGCTTTCTTT
CASSPDRGWTEAFF
>TRBV6-5|TRBJ1-2|.|.
TGTGCCAGCAGTTACAAGGCCTGGGGCCCATATGGCTACACCTTC
CASSYKAWGPYGYTF
>TRBV4-1|TRBJ1-5|.|TRBD1
TGCGCCAGCAGCCAAGATTTTGGGGACAGGGGGTCCAGCAATCAGCCCCAGCATTTT
CASSQDFGDRGSSNQPQHF
>TRBV3-1/TRBV3-2|TRBJ1-2|once|.
TGTGCCAGCAGCCAAACTCCGGGACACCTTTCCTATGGCTACACCTTC
CASSQTPGHLSYGYTF
>TRBV7-9|TRBJ2-7|.|TRBD1
TGTGCCAGCAGCTTAATGGGACAGGGTCTGGAGCAGTACTTC
CASSLMGQGLEQYF
>TRBV7-2|TRBJ1-3|.|.
TGTGCCAGCAGCCCAAGAGAACACAGCTTCTCTGGAAACACCATATATTTT
CASSPREHSFSGNTIYF
>TRBV7-9|TRBJ2-7|.|.
TGTGCCAGCAGCCGTGACAGGAGCTCCTACGAGCAGTACTTC
CASSRDRSSYEQYF
>TRBV3-1/TRBV3-2|TRBJ2-5|.|.
TGTGCCAGCAGCCAAGATTCGGGGGGCCTCCAAGAGACCCAGTACTTC
CASSQDSGGLQETQYF
>TRBV3-1/TRBV3-2|TRBJ1-1|.|.
TGTGCCAGCAGCCAAGGCGGAGGGAGCGGCACTGAAGCTTTCTTT
CASSQGGGSGTEAFF
>TRBV28|TRBJ2-7|.|TRBD2
TGTGCCAGCAGTTATTCCGGGACTAGCGGGAGGGTCGAGCAGTACTTC
CASSYSGTSGRVEQYF
>TRBV19|TRBJ1-2|.|TRBD1
TGTGCCAGTAGTAAATGGGACAGGGGTGATTTCTATGGCTACACCTTC
CASSKWDRGDFYGYTF
>TRBV2|TRBJ1-1|.|.
TGTGCCAGCAGTGAAAGGCACCTAAGCGGTGAAGCTTTCTTT
CASSERHLSGEAFF
>TRBV29-1|TRBJ1-1|.|.
TGCAGCGTTGAAAGGCAGGGAACTGAAGCTTTCTTT
CSVERQGTEAFF
>TRBV9|TRBJ2-3|once|.
TGTGCCAGCAGCGTAAGGGGAAGTGGCTTTCTCACAGATACGCAGTATTTT
CASSVRGSGFLTDTQYF
>TRBV30|TRBJ2-1|.|TRBD1
TGTGCCCGTTTGACAGGGGGCGGGGAGCAGTTCTTC
CARLTGGGEQFF
>TRBV12-3/TRBV12-4|TRBJ2-7|.|.
TGTGCCAGCTTAATCGGGGTATCAGGCGAGCAGTACTTC
CASLIGVSGEQYF
>TRBV4-1|TRBJ1-1|.|TRBD1
TGCGCCAGCAGCCAGGACGGGACAGGGAACACTGAAGCTTTCTTT
CASSQDGTGNTEAFF
>TRBV7-9|TRBJ2-1|once|.
TGTGCCAGCATCAAATCCCTGCTACCATACAATGAGCAGTTCTTC
CASIKSLLPYNEQFF
>TRBV9|TRBJ2-3|.|TRBD1
TGTGCCAGCGGCCGGGACAGGGGTCCAGATACGCAGTATTTT
CASGRDRGPDTQYF
>TRBV5-1|TRBJ1-1|.|.
TGCGCCAGCAGCTTTTCGGGGATGAACACTGAAGCTTTCTTT
CASSFSGMNTEAFF
>TRBV19|TRBJ2-2|once|TRBD1
TGTGCCAGTAGTCCCAGACAGGGCAGAGGGGAGCTGTTTTTT
CASSPRQGRGELFF
>TRBV27|TRBJ2-1|.|TRBD1
TGTGCCAGCAGTATGGGGACAGGGGCGAACAATGAGCAGTTCTTC
CASSMGTGANNEQFF
>TRBV30|TRBJ2-7|.|.
TGTGCCTGGAGTGTACCCGGGAGCTATATTTACGAGCAGTACTTC
CAWSVPGSYIYEQYF
>TRBV5-4|TRBJ1-4|.|.
TGTGCCAGCAGTGGCGGGGATGGTGGCTATGAAAAACTGTTTTTT
CASSGGDGGYEKLFF
>TRBV12-3/TRBV12-4|TRBJ2-3|.|.
TGTGCCAGCTCTTGGGGGGATACAGATACGCAGTATTTT
CASSWGDTDTQYF
>TRBV12-3/TRBV12-4|TRBJ1-2|.|.
TGTGCCAGCAGCTACGGGGGTAGCTATGGCTACACCTTC
CASSYGGSYGYTF
>TRBV5-5|TRBJ2-1|.|.
TGTGCCAGCAGCTTGAAACAGGGATCCTACAATGAGCAGTTCTTC
CASSLKQGSYNEQFF
>TRBV19|TRBJ2-7|.|TRBD2
TGTGCCAGTAGTAAGTTCGGGCTAGCGGGAGGTTACTACGAGCAGTACTTC
CASSKFGLAGGYYEQYF
>TRBV5-8|TRBJ1-3|.|TRBD1
TGTGCCAGCAGCTTGTGGCAGGGGGCAACTGGAAACACCATATATTTT
CASSLWQGATGNTIYF
>TRBV7-3|TRBJ1-1|.|.
TGTGCCAGCAGCGCCCAGATGAACACTGAAGCTTTCTTT
CASSAQMNTEAFF